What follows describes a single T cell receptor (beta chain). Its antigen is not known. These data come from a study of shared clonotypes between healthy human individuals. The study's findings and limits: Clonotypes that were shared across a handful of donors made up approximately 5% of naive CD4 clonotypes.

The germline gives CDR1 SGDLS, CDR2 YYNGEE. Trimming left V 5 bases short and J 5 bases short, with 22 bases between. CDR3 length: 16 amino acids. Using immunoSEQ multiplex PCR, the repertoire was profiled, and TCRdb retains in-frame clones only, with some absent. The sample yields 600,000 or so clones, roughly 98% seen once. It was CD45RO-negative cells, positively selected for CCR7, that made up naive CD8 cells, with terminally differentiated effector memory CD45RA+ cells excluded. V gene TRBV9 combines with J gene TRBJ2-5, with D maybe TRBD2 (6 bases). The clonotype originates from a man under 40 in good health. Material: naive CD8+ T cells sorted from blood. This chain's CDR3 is CASSGRLEGIRETQYF. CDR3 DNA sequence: TGTGCCAGCAGTGGACGACTGGAGGGTATTCGGGAGACCCAGTACTTC.